A selection of T cell receptor beta chains follows, all from one sample in a study. One entry per CDR3 protein results from TCRdb running MiXCR on the 5' RACE reads. Here the sample spans approximately 60,000 distinct CDR3 sequences, about 20% being singletons. The material sequenced was memory CD4+ T cells sorted from a lymph node. These receptors were collected from a female donor with breast cancer. Both conserved end residues are part of each CDR3. The order of the fields is clone size, V gene, J gene, D gene, CDR3 protein, CDR3 DNA. D genes are given only for firm matches. Part of the rows lack a size; the others show once, few, many or a class for expanded clones.

clone_size: few
v_call: TRBV20-1
j_call: TRBJ2-7
d_call: TRBD2
cdr3_aa: CSASPSLASENEQYF
cdr3_nt: TGCAGTGCTAGTCCATCACTAGCGAGTGAAAACGAGCAGTACTTC

clone_size: few
v_call: TRBV7-7
j_call: TRBJ2-1
d_call: -
cdr3_aa: CASSLSGSINEQFF
cdr3_nt: TGTGCTAGCAGCTTAAGTGGGAGTATAAATGAGCAGTTCTTC

clone_size: few
v_call: TRBV5-1
j_call: TRBJ1-1
d_call: -
cdr3_aa: CASSYMVGNAEAFF
cdr3_nt: TGCGCCAGCAGCTATATGGTAGGGAACGCTGAAGCTTTCTTT

clone_size: once
v_call: TRBV28
j_call: TRBJ1-1
d_call: -
cdr3_aa: CASSLQGLEAFF
cdr3_nt: TGTGCCAGCAGTTTGCAGGGTCTAGAAGCTTTCTTT

clone_size: few
v_call: TRBV20-1
j_call: TRBJ1-3
d_call: -
cdr3_aa: CSASSGADSGNTIYF
cdr3_nt: TGCAGTGCTAGTAGTGGGGCCGACTCTGGAAACACCATATATTTT

clone_size: few
v_call: TRBV7-9
j_call: TRBJ2-5
d_call: TRBD2
cdr3_aa: CASSAGLGAGVRETQYF
cdr3_nt: TGTGCCAGCAGCGCGGGTCTCGGAGCGGGGGTCCGAGAGACCCAGTACTTC

clone_size: few
v_call: TRBV5-5
j_call: TRBJ1-6
d_call: -
cdr3_aa: CASSLRRSPLSDSPLHF
cdr3_nt: TGTGCCAGCAGCTTGAGAAGGAGCCCCCTGTCTGATTCACCCCTCCACTTT

clone_size: many
v_call: TRBV6-2/TRBV6-3
j_call: TRBJ2-5
d_call: -
cdr3_aa: CASSPRTPSETQYF
cdr3_nt: TGTGCCAGCAGTCCCCGGACTCCCTCGGAGACCCAGTACTTC

clone_size: -
v_call: TRBV20-1
j_call: TRBJ2-2
d_call: TRBD1
cdr3_aa: CSAPGQGNTGELFF
cdr3_nt: TGCAGTGCTCCGGGACAGGGGAACACCGGGGAGCTGTTTTTT

clone_size: -
v_call: TRBV5-1
j_call: TRBJ2-6
d_call: -
cdr3_aa: CASWNGPSGANVLTF
cdr3_nt: TGCGCCAGCTGGAACGGCCCTTCTGGGGCCAACGTCCTGACTTTC

clone_size: -
v_call: TRBV6-1
j_call: TRBJ1-2
d_call: -
cdr3_aa: CASLTADNYGYTF
cdr3_nt: TGTGCCAGCTTGACAGCGGATAACTATGGCTACACCTTC

clone_size: -
v_call: TRBV18
j_call: TRBJ2-3
d_call: TRBD2
cdr3_aa: CASSPGSGRGTDTQYF
cdr3_nt: TGTGCCAGCTCACCGGGCAGCGGGAGAGGGACAGATACGCAGTATTTT

clone_size: few
v_call: TRBV7-2
j_call: TRBJ2-1
d_call: -
cdr3_aa: CASSLDTRSYNEQFF
cdr3_nt: TGTGCCAGCAGCTTAGATACTAGATCCTACAATGAGCAGTTCTTC

clone_size: many
v_call: TRBV29-1
j_call: TRBJ2-1
d_call: -
cdr3_aa: CSVLPDSYNEQFF
cdr3_nt: TGCAGCGTTTTACCGGACTCCTACAATGAGCAGTTCTTC